The 21 T cell receptor beta chains reported below all come from one sample, sequenced in a study of cytomegalovirus exposure and HLA in healthy donors. PCR amplification relied on 60 Vbeta primers (plus 13 Jbeta primers). This table comes from immunoSEQ multiplex PCR, and its TCRdb copy is limited to in-frame clones, with some not included. The sample records roughly 100,000 clones, roughly 79% being singletons. The sequenced sample consisted of PBMCs. The receptors here all came from a man aged 45-65 years in good health and CMV-seropositive.

CDR3 DNA sequence: TGTGCCAGCAGCCGCCAAGCGGGAGATACCTACGAGCAGTACTTC. It translates to CASSRQAGDTYEQYF. This chain uses TRBV7-2 with TRBJ2-7; 8 bases map to TRBD2. From germline, CDR1 is SGHTA and CDR2 FQGNSA. CDR3 length: 15 residues. J was trimmed by 2 bases and V by 5 bases; bases with no gene match: 8. The full variable domain, with the rest looked up from reference TRBV7-2 and TRBJ2-7, is GAGVSQSPSNKVTEKGKDVELRCDPISGHTALYWYRQSLGQGLEFLIYFQGNSAPDKSGLPSDRFSAERTGGSVSTLTIQRTQQEDSAVYLCASSRQAGDTYEQYFGPGTRLTVT.

This sequence joins TRBV6-6 and TRBJ2-3; D gene unclear. Trimming removed 8 bases from V and 5 bases from J, with 14 bases in between. Germline V lookup: CDR1 MNHNY, CDR2 SVGAGI (reference sequence). This CDR3 spans 13 amino acids. CDR3 nucleotides: TGTGCCAGCGCCCCCATGCACGGAGATACGCAGTATTTT. Amino acids: CASAPMHGDTQYF.

V usage is TRBV10-2 and J usage is TRBJ2-1; 11 bases align to TRBD2. Germline V gene sequence: CDR1 WSHSY, CDR2 SAAADI. There are 13 residues in the CDR3. With 6 bases clipped from V and 10 bases from J, the junction kept 5 bases outside the gene matches. CDR3 sequence: CASRLAGGEEQFF. The DNA of the CDR3 is TGCGCCAGCAGGCTAGCGGGAGGAGAGGAGCAGTTCTTC.

This chain connects TRBV11-2 to TRBJ2-5; 8 nucleotides match TRBD1. TRBJ2-7 explains the end of the DNA better; the J call may be wrong. CDR1 is SGHAT, CDR2 FQNNGV, per germline. The CDR3 has 14 amino acids. CDR3 in DNA: TGTGCCAGCAGCCCCGGACAGGGAGGTTACGAGCAGTACTTC. Amino acids: CASSPGQGGYEQYF.

The chain has TRBV7-8 and TRBJ1-4, with 8 bases that match TRBD1. CDR3 length equals 13 residues. CDR1 and CDR2 from the germline V gene are SGHVS and FQNEAQ. Trimming removed 3 bases from V and 7 bases from J; junction bases left unmatched: 1. CDR3 loop: CASSFDRGEKLFF. CDR3 in DNA: TGTGCCAGCAGCTTCGACAGGGGTGAAAAACTGTTTTTT.

The J gene is TRBJ2-5, the V gene TRBV18, with D tentatively TRBD1 (6 bases). This CDR3 comprises 15 residues. Trimming took off 4 bases at V and 1 base at J, with 13 bases between the two ends. Germline loops: CDR1 KGHSH, CDR2 LQKENI. DNA for the CDR3: TGTGCCAGCTCACTACAGGGACAAGTCCAAGAGACCCAGTACTTC. Translating gives CASSLQGQVQETQYF.

This clone was detected a few times. The chain employs TRBV7-2 and TRBJ1-5, with unresolved D. Trimming stripped 5 bases from V and 1 base from J, with 6 bases between. Per germline, CDR1 SGHTA and CDR2 FQGNSA. This CDR3 contains 13 residues. CDR3 loop: CASSPQSNQPQHF. The CDR3 nucleotides read TGTGCCAGCAGCCCACAGAGCAATCAGCCCCAGCATTTT.

This sequence joins TRBV5-1 and TRBJ2-1; TRBD2 aligns across 7 bases. The J segment lost 12 bases and the V segment lost 1 base, leaving 16 bases of the junction unmatched. The CDR3 sequence is 16 residues long. Germline CDR1 reads SGHRS; CDR2 reads YFSETQ. The CDR3 sequence is CASSLTPGLSTMAQFF. In DNA, the CDR3 is TGCGCCAGCAGCTTGACACCGGGACTATCTACAATGGCGCAGTTCTTC.

This clone has just one count. An end of the junction differs from the germline gene, which may be a read error. V and J are TRBV27 and TRBJ1-5; D might be TRBD1 (6 bases). The V gene's germline CDR1 is MNHEY and CDR2 SMNVEV (reference sequence). The CDR3 is 10 amino acids. The CDR3 bases are TGTGCCAGCACCTTCTCCGAGAGGGGGTTT. It is translated as CASTFSERGF.

CDR3 residues: CASSEMASGRYEQYF. The DNA of the CDR3 is TGTGCCAGCAGTGAGATGGCCAGCGGGAGATACGAGCAGTACTTC. This chain uses TRBV6-1 with TRBJ2-7; 8 bases line up with TRBD2. This CDR3 contains 15 residues. Germline-derived CDR1 and CDR2 are MNHNS and SASEGT. The J segment lost 4 bases and the V segment lost 3 bases, leaving 8 bases of the junction unmatched.

The gene calls are TRBV28 and TRBJ2-1, with TRBD2 matching 13 bases. The CDR3 contains 17 residues. The V segment lost 7 bases and the J segment 8 bases; nucleotides outside the gene matches: 14. Germline CDR1 is MDHEN and CDR2 is SYDVKM. DNA of the CDR3: TGTGCCAGCACCTCAAGGGGGGGGACTAGCGGGGCTCATGAGCAGTTCTTC. This codes for CASTSRGGTSGAHEQFF.

As DNA, the CDR3 is TGTGCCAGCAGCGCGAAACTAGCGGGAGACACCGGGGAGCTGTTTTTT. Its translation is CASSAKLAGDTGELFF. The J gene is TRBJ2-2, the V gene TRBV5-4; 11 bases line up with TRBD2. Looked up from germline, CDR1 is SGHNT and CDR2 is YYREEE (reference sequence). The CDR3 contains 16 residues. J lost 3 bases, V lost 4 bases, and 5 bases had no gene match.

This clone has only one observation. This chain links TRBV6-5 with TRBJ2-7, with a tentative D call TRBD1 (5 bases). V lost 6 bases and J lost 3, with 9 bases in between. The CDR3 length is 12 residues. Germline CDR1 is MNHEY and CDR2 is SVGAGI. In DNA form, the CDR3 reads TGTGCCAGCAGACAGGCCGGCTACGAGCAGTACTTC. Amino acid sequence: CASRQAGYEQYF.

This clone was recorded only once. The rearrangement uses TRBV5-6 and TRBJ2-2; no firm D call. Germline CDR1 and CDR2: SGHDT and YYEEEE. The V and J ends lost 4 bases and 2 bases respectively, with 12 bases between them. The length of the CDR3 is 15 residues. The DNA of the CDR3 is TGTGCCAGCAGCCCACCTGACTCTAACACCGGGGAGCTGTTTTTT. It translates to CASSPPDSNTGELFF.

The chain uses TRBV28 and TRBJ2-5; 9 bases are a match to TRBD2. V dropped 3 bases and J dropped 4; count of bases not matched to a gene: 9. CDR3 length: 16 residues. Germline assignment: CDR1 MDHEN and CDR2 SYDVKM. The CDR3 sequence is CASSFQASGISETQYF. CDR3 DNA: TGTGCCAGCAGTTTTCAGGCTAGCGGGATTTCAGAGACCCAGTACTTC. Variable domain in full (rest from reference TRBV28 and TRBJ2-5): DVKVTQSSRYLVKRTGEKVFLECVQDMDHENMFWYRQDPGLGLRLIYFSYDVKMKEKGDIPEGYSVSREKKERFSLILESASTNQTSMYLCASSFQASGISETQYFGPGTRLLVL.

This chain joins TRBV30 and TRBJ1-1, with D perhaps matching TRBD1 (5 bases). Trimming cost V 4 bases and J 2 bases, with 14 bases left between them. The CDR3 is made up of 14 amino acids. The germline V gene has CDR1 GTSNPN and CDR2 SVGIG (reference sequence). DNA for the CDR3: TGTGCCTGGACCCCACACGGGGGAAACACTGAAGCTTTCTTT. The encoded protein is CAWTPHGGNTEAFF.

The CDR3 DNA is TGTGCCTGGAGTCCCTCGAGTAACGAGCAGTACTTC. Translation: CAWSPSSNEQYF. The rearrangement links TRBV30 to TRBJ2-7; D unclear. Germline V lookup: CDR1 GTSNPN, CDR2 SVGIG (reference sequence). V lost 2 bases and J lost 5, with 10 bases in between. The CDR3 totals 12 residues.

This clone was seen only a few times. The gene calls are TRBV18 and TRBJ1-4; TRBD1 might be the D (5 bases). Per germline, CDR1 KGHSH and CDR2 LQKENI. V shed 2 bases and J shed 2 bases, with 18 bases lying between them. There are 18 residues in the CDR3. The CDR3 nucleotides are TGTGCCAGCTCACCAGACAGTGGTGTTAGTGGGACTAATGAAAAACTGTTTTTT. This encodes CASSPDSGVSGTNEKLFF. The variable domain in full, with the rest retrieved from reference TRBV18 and TRBJ1-4, is NAGVMQNPRHLVRRRGQEARLRCSPMKGHSHVYWYRQLPEEGLKFMVYLQKENIIDESGMPKERFSAEFPKEGPSILRIQQVVRGDSAAYFCASSPDSGVSGTNEKLFFGSGTQLSVL.

This chain links TRBV28 with TRBJ1-3; TRBD1 matches at 7 bases. The V segment lost 3 bases and the J segment 0 bases; nucleotides outside the gene matches: 11. This CDR3 is 18 amino acids long. Germline V lookup: CDR1 MDHEN, CDR2 SYDVKM. CDR3 amino acids: CASSFWGGRGSSGNTIYF. Here the CDR3 DNA reads TGTGCCAGCAGTTTCTGGGGCGGCAGGGGGAGCTCTGGAAACACCATATATTTT.

V usage is TRBV11-1 and J usage is TRBJ2-1; tentatively, D is TRBD1 (6 bases). This CDR3 comprises 18 residues. Germline assignment: CDR1 SGHAT and CDR2 FQDESV (reference sequence). V was cut by 2 bases and J by 5 bases, with 22 bases left in between. CDR3 sequence (DNA): TGTGCCAGCAGCTTAAGCGTCAGTCAGGGGTTAGGGGACAATGAGCAGTTCTTC. Its translation: CASSLSVSQGLGDNEQFF.

The rearrangement links TRBV5-1 to TRBJ2-1; 15 nucleotides line up with TRBD2. The CDR3 length is 17 residues. Germline V lookup: CDR1 SGHRS, CDR2 YFSETQ. J was trimmed by 7 bases and V by 4 bases; bases with no gene match: 9. The CDR3, as DNA: TGCGCCAGCAGCACCGGACTAGCGGGAGGGCCGGTTAATGAGCAGTTCTTC. This codes for CASSTGLAGGPVNEQFF.